A single sample is the source of the 25 T cell receptor beta chains below, sequenced in a study of blood T cell repertoires in COVID-19. Assay: immunoSEQ multiplex PCR; the TCRdb copy retains only in-frame clones and omits some. Of approximately 250,000 clones in the sample, 70% to 90% were seen once. Sequences were obtained from peripheral blood. The origin of the receptors is a man aged 25 to 40 who had recovered from COVID-19.

The gene calls are TRBV10-1 and TRBJ2-3; 8 bases map to TRBD2. Germline assignment: CDR1 WNHNN and CDR2 SYGVQD (reference sequence). The CDR3 is made up of 14 amino acids. Unmatched junction bases numbered 0, after V lost 4 bases and J lost 0 bases. The CDR3 here is CASSVAGSTDTQYF. The CDR3 DNA sequence: TGCGCCAGCAGTGTAGCGGGGAGCACAGATACGCAGTATTTT.

V is TRBV6-6 and J is TRBJ2-7; the match to TRBD2 covers 12 bases. The germline V gene encodes CDR1 MNHNY and CDR2 SVGAGI (reference sequence). CDR3 length equals 15 residues. With 3 bases clipped from V and 3 bases from J, the junction kept 3 bases outside the gene matches. The CDR3 spells CASSYLTSGGYEQYF. The CDR3 DNA is TGTGCCAGCAGTTATCTGACTAGCGGGGGCTACGAGCAGTACTTC.

The chain couples TRBV5-5 to TRBJ2-1; D is possibly TRBD1 (5 bases). CDR3 size: 13 residues. V lost 0 bases, J lost 7 bases, and 8 bases lay in between. The germline CDR1 and CDR2 sequences are SGHKS and YYEKEE (reference sequence). DNA for the CDR3: TGTGCCAGCAGCTTGGTGGCAGGGAATGAGCAGTTCTTC. It specifies CASSLVAGNEQFF.

In this sample, this clone turned up once. The chain joins TRBV7-2 to TRBJ2-4, with unresolved D. Germline V gene sequence: CDR1 SGHTA, CDR2 FQGNSA. This CDR3 has 14 residues. V was clipped by 4 bases and J by 7 bases, with 14 bases between them. The CDR3 nucleotides read TGTGCCAGCAGCTCCTACCCCCGAGATAACATTCAGTACTTC. It yields the protein CASSSYPRDNIQYF. The entire variable domain, with the rest obtained from reference TRBV7-2 and TRBJ2-4, is as follows: GAGVSQSPSNKVTEKGKDVELRCDPISGHTALYWYRQSLGQGLEFLIYFQGNSAPDKSGLPSDRFSAERTGGSVSTLTIQRTQQEDSAVYLCASSSYPRDNIQYFGAGTRLSVL.

In this sample, this clone turned up many times. The rearrangement joins TRBV9 to TRBJ1-1; 8 bases are a match to TRBD1. V was clipped by 0 bases and J by 2 bases; unmatched bases: 9. The CDR3 consists of 17 residues. Germline V CDR1 and CDR2: SGDLS, YYNGEE. CDR3 nucleotides: TGTGCCAGCAGCGTAGTCCTCGGGGCAGGGGGCAACACTGAAGCTTTCTTT. Protein product: CASSVVLGAGGNTEAFF.

The rearrangement links TRBV6-5 to TRBJ2-5; 8 bases match TRBD1. Germline V CDR1 and CDR2: MNHEY, SVGAGI. The CDR3 is 15 residues long. V was clipped by 6 bases and J by 1 base; unmatched bases: 7. The CDR3 loop is CASRKDRAPQETQYF. The CDR3 DNA reads as TGTGCCAGCAGGAAGGACAGGGCCCCCCAAGAGACCCAGTACTTC.

This chain joins TRBV4-2 and TRBJ1-6, with 9 bases matching TRBD1. Trimming at V came to 2 bases and at J to 10 bases, leaving 9 bases not matched to a gene. CDR1 is LGHNA, CDR2 YNFKEQ, per germline. There are 16 residues in the CDR3. CDR3: CASSQPGQGQGSPLHF. The CDR3 coding sequence is TGTGCCAGCAGCCAACCGGGACAGGGACAAGGATCACCCCTCCACTTT.

This clone is a singleton in its sample. The V call is TRBV19, the J call TRBJ1-1, with unresolved D. The length of the CDR3 is 16 residues. Germline V lookup: CDR1 LNHDA, CDR2 SQIVND (reference sequence). Trimming pared 10 bases from V and 0 bases from J, leaving 21 bases between. CDR3 amino acids: CAISARRDLMNTEAFF. In DNA, the CDR3 is TGTGCCATATCAGCACGGAGGGATTTGATGAACACTGAAGCTTTCTTT.

The chain combines TRBV11-3 with TRBJ2-7; D perhaps matches TRBD1 (7 bases). Trimming cost V 5 bases and J 5 bases, with 13 bases left between them. The CDR3 spans 13 residues. Germline V CDR1 and CDR2: SGHNT, YENEEA. Written as DNA, the CDR3 is TGTGCCAGCAGCCAGGGGGGAGTCCACGAGCAGTACTTC. Amino acid sequence: CASSQGGVHEQYF.

This chain links TRBV19 with TRBJ2-2, with D possibly matching TRBD1 (5 bases). This CDR3 region has 12 residues. Germline CDR1 reads LNHDA; CDR2 reads SQIVND (reference sequence). The V end was cut by 8 bases, the J end by 3 bases, with 7 bases between. CDR3 amino acids: CASGAYTGELFF. DNA for the CDR3: TGTGCCAGTGGGGCGTACACCGGGGAGCTGTTTTTT.

V gene TRBV5-1 combines with J gene TRBJ1-2, with TRBD1 identical over 9 bases. Unmatched junction bases numbered 7, after V lost 0 bases and J lost 4 bases. CDR1 and CDR2 from the germline V gene are SGHRS and YFSETQ. This CDR3 contains 16 residues. In nucleotides, the CDR3 is TGCGCCAGCAGCTTGGAACGGACAGGGGCGCCCTATGGCTACACCTTC. As protein: CASSLERTGAPYGYTF.

The chain carries TRBV27 and TRBJ2-3; D is possibly TRBD2 (6 bases). The CDR3 covers 14 residues. Germline CDR1 is MNHEY and CDR2 is SMNVEV (reference sequence). V was clipped by 5 bases and J by 3 bases, with 12 bases between them. As DNA, the CDR3 is TGTGCCAGCAGTCTCATCGGACTAACAGATACGCAGTATTTT. This encodes CASSLIGLTDTQYF.

The chain links TRBV9 to TRBJ1-4; 9 nucleotides line up with TRBD1. This CDR3 has 14 amino acids. V gave up 4 bases and J gave up 8 bases; unmatched junction bases: 6. Germline V gene lookup returns CDR1 SGDLS and CDR2 YYNGEE. CDR3 nucleotides: TGTGCCAGCAGCCCGGGACAGGGAGGCGAAAAACTGTTTTTT. This gives the protein CASSPGQGGEKLFF.

This clone appeared once. Here the CDR3 DNA reads TGTGCCATCAGTGACCCCCAGGGGGTTGGGGAGACCCAGTACTTC. Amino acids: CAISDPQGVGETQYF. This chain joins TRBV10-3 and TRBJ2-5; TRBD1 matches 7 bases. This CDR3 contains 15 residues. The J segment lost 5 bases and the V segment lost 3 bases, leaving 9 bases of the junction unmatched. Looked up from germline, CDR1 is ENHRY and CDR2 is SYGVKD.

The rearrangement joins TRBV5-1 to TRBJ1-1; D remains unclear. This CDR3 region has 14 residues. The V gene's germline CDR1 is SGHRS and CDR2 YFSETQ. V dropped 0 bases and J dropped 1 base, with 7 bases sitting between them. The CDR3 loop reads CASSLGEENTEAFF. The CDR3 nucleotides are TGCGCCAGCAGCTTGGGGGAGGAGAACACTGAAGCTTTCTTT.

This clone was detected once. CDR3 sequence: CASSLTSAGGTDTQYF. CDR3 in DNA: TGTGCCAGCAGTCTCACTTCAGCGGGGGGCACAGATACGCAGTATTTT. The chain couples TRBV27 to TRBJ2-3; 8 bases agree with TRBD2. The V and J ends lost 5 bases and 1 base, in that order; junction bases with no gene match: 8. Germline assignment: CDR1 MNHEY and CDR2 SMNVEV (reference sequence). This CDR3 comprises 16 residues.

This clone showed up just once. The rearrangement uses TRBV5-5 and TRBJ2-1; TRBD2 agrees at 7 bases. The CDR3 is 16 residues long. J lost 1 base, V lost 2 bases, and 6 bases had no gene match. Germline V lookup: CDR1 SGHKS, CDR2 YYEKEE (reference sequence). The CDR3 is CASSFSWGGSYNEQFF. DNA of the CDR3: TGTGCCAGCAGCTTCTCGTGGGGGGGATCCTACAATGAGCAGTTCTTC. Based on the CDR3 plus reference TRBV5-5 and TRBJ2-1, the full variable domain is DAGVTQSPTHLIKTRGQQVTLRCSPISGHKSVSWYQQVLGQGPQFIFQYYEKEERGRGNFPDRFSARQFPNYSSELNVNALLLGDSALYLCASSFSWGGSYNEQFFGPGTRLTVL.

The chain has TRBV2 and TRBJ2-4; the D gene is possibly TRBD1 (5 bases). Germline-derived CDR1 and CDR2 are SNHLY and FYNNEI. V lost 11 bases and J lost 6, with 17 bases in between. The CDR3 consists of 13 residues. The CDR3 coding sequence is TGTGCCTGCCAGGTGAGCAGGGCAAACATTCAGTACTTC. Its translation is CACQVSRANIQYF.

The chain links TRBV3-1 (or the pseudogene TRBV3-2) to TRBJ2-7; 7 bases map to TRBD1. After removal of 5 bases from V and 5 bases from J, the junction contained 9 bases not matched to a gene. CDR3 length equals 14 residues. In germline, CDR1 is LGHDT, CDR2 YNNKEL (reference sequence). The CDR3 nucleotides read TGTGCCAGCAGCGGAAGACAGGGAAGGAACGAGCAGTACTTC. Residues: CASSGRQGRNEQYF.

The chain joins TRBV11-2 to TRBJ1-1, with TRBD1 identical over 9 bases. Germline CDR1 reads SGHAT; CDR2 reads FQNNGV. Trimming took 1 base from V and 10 from J; bases not matched to a gene: 7. The CDR3 totals 14 residues. The CDR3 spells CASSLAAQGAPAFF. The CDR3 coding sequence is TGTGCCAGCAGCTTAGCGGCACAGGGGGCTCCAGCTTTCTTT. Using reference TRBV11-2 and TRBJ1-1 for the parts outside the CDR3, the full variable domain is EAGVAQSPRYKIIEKRQSVAFWCNPISGHATLYWYQQILGQGPKLLIQFQNNGVVDDSQLPKDRFSAERLKGVDSTLKIQPAKLEDSAVYLCASSLAAQGAPAFFGQGTRLTVV.

V and J are TRBV7-9 and TRBJ1-3; 8 bases map to TRBD1. Looked up from germline, CDR1 is SEHNR and CDR2 is FQNEAQ (reference sequence). The CDR3 is 15 amino acids. Losses at the gene ends were 5 bases for V and 5 bases for J; bases not matched to a gene: 8. The CDR3 sequence is CASSDDRGYRNTIYF. Written as DNA, the CDR3 is TGTGCCAGCAGCGATGACAGGGGTTATAGAAACACCATATATTTT.

This clone was counted once. This sequence joins TRBV5-6 and TRBJ2-7; perhaps TRBD2 as D (5 bases). Trimming pared 0 bases from V and 3 bases from J, leaving 10 bases between. The germline gives CDR1 SGHDT, CDR2 YYEEEE. CDR3 length: 14 amino acids. DNA of the CDR3: TGTGCCAGCAGCTTGGAAGGAGGTCACTACGAGCAGTACTTC. It yields the protein CASSLEGGHYEQYF.

The chain recombines TRBV15 with TRBJ2-7; D perhaps matches TRBD2 (5 bases). Germline V gene lookup returns CDR1 LNHNV and CDR2 YYDKDF (reference sequence). The CDR3 has 14 residues. The ends were cut back, 1 base at V and 4 bases at J, with 11 bases in the middle. The CDR3 nucleotides read TGTGCCACCAGCAGAGTATTTTCGGGGTACGAGCAGTACTTC. This codes for CATSRVFSGYEQYF. Full variable domain (remainder filled in from reference TRBV15 and TRBJ2-7): DAMVIQNPRYQVTQFGKPVTLSCSQTLNHNVMYWYQQKSSQAPKLLFHYYDKDFNNEADTPDNFQSRRPNTSFCFLDIRSPGLGDTAMYLCATSRVFSGYEQYFGPGTRLTVT.

This chain uses TRBV19 with TRBJ2-3; no clear D. The germline V gene encodes CDR1 LNHDA and CDR2 SQIVND (reference sequence). The CDR3 length is 13 residues. The V end was cut by 4 bases, the J end by 5 bases, with 10 bases between. CDR3 amino acids: CASSTLHGDTQYF. In DNA form, the CDR3 reads TGTGCCAGTAGTACCCTTCACGGAGATACGCAGTATTTT.

The chain combines TRBV10-3 with TRBJ2-3; 13 bases align to TRBD2. The germline V gene has CDR1 ENHRY and CDR2 SYGVKD. V was pared by 11 bases and J by 1 base, with 3 bases of the junction left unmatched. The CDR3 spans 14 residues. The CDR3 DNA reads as TGTGCCGTCGGGACTAGCGGGGGCACAGATACGCAGTATTTT. As protein: CAVGTSGGTDTQYF.